The 19 T cell receptor beta chains presented below share a single source sample, sequenced in a study of cytomegalovirus exposure and HLA in healthy donors. Both 60 Vbeta primers and 13 Jbeta primers went into the PCR. Clones were sequenced by immunoSEQ multiplex PCR, and TCRdb holds only the in-frame ones, with some missing. The sample lists some 190,000 clones; 65% to 85% were seen once. Sequenced sample: PBMCs. These receptors all come from a woman aged 18-29 years in good health and CMV-seronegative.

The rearrangement uses TRBV27 and TRBJ1-5, with 9 bases that match TRBD1. The trim removed 5 bases at V and 3 bases at J, leaving 17 bases unmatched. CDR1 and CDR2 (germline): MNHEY, SMNVEV (reference sequence). The CDR3 has 19 amino acids. CDR3 loop: CASSPMGQGGAKSNQPQHF. The CDR3, as DNA: TGTGCCAGCAGTCCTATGGGACAGGGCGGGGCCAAGTCCAATCAGCCCCAGCATTTT.

This clone occurred a few times. This rearrangement joins TRBV5-8 to TRBJ2-6, with 7 bases identical to TRBD1. V lost 6 bases to trimming and J lost 4 bases; unmatched junction nucleotides: 16. The CDR3 runs 18 residues. The germline V gene encodes CDR1 SGHTS and CDR2 YDEGEE. DNA of the CDR3: TGTGCCAGCACCGTAGCATGGGCAGGGGGATCGGGGGCCAACGTCCTGACTTTC. Its protein product is CASTVAWAGGSGANVLTF.

This chain links TRBV6-1 with TRBJ2-1; tentative D call: TRBD2 (5 bases). V gave up 2 bases and J gave up 0 bases, with 17 bases separating them. This CDR3 is built from 18 residues. Germline CDR1 reads MNHNS; CDR2 reads SASEGT. The CDR3 region is CASSERVSSLSSYNEQFF. CDR3 DNA sequence: TGTGCCAGCAGTGAAAGGGTTTCTAGCCTTAGCTCCTACAATGAGCAGTTCTTC.

The J gene is TRBJ2-1, the V gene TRBV9; maybe TRBD2 (6 bases). Trimming removed 3 bases from V and 4 bases from J, with 11 bases in between. The CDR3 sequence is 14 residues long. Germline-derived CDR1 and CDR2 are SGDLS and YYNGEE. CDR3 DNA: TGTGCCAGCAGCGAGCGGGCCACGTACAATGAGCAGTTCTTC. Amino acid sequence: CASSERATYNEQFF.

CDR3 protein: CASSLDSGGGGFEAFF. As DNA, the CDR3 is TGTGCCAGCAGCTTAGATTCGGGGGGCGGAGGTTTTGAAGCTTTCTTT. The V gene is TRBV7-9, the J gene TRBJ1-1; a weak D match, TRBD1 (6 bases). CDR1 is SEHNR and CDR2 is FQNEAQ in the germline V gene (reference sequence). The CDR3 spans 16 residues. Trimming left V 1 base short and J 7 bases short, with 19 bases between.

The CDR3, as DNA: TGTGCCAGCAGCTCCCCACGACAAGCCTACGAGCAGTACTTC. Its protein product is CASSSPRQAYEQYF. The V call is TRBV5-6, the J call TRBJ2-7; D ambiguous. The V and J ends lost 3 bases and 2 bases respectively, with 12 bases between them. Germline CDR1 is SGHDT and CDR2 is YYEEEE. CDR3 length: 14 amino acids.

The chain uses TRBV15 and TRBJ1-1; 8 nucleotides match TRBD1. Germline lookup yields CDR1 LNHNV and CDR2 YYDKDF (reference sequence). Losses at the gene ends were 3 bases for V and 1 base for J; bases not matched to a gene: 1. The CDR3 spans 14 residues. CDR3 amino acids: CATSSRGQNTEAFF. The CDR3 nucleotides are TGTGCCACCAGCAGCAGGGGGCAGAACACTGAAGCTTTCTTT.

The rearrangement uses TRBV29-1 and TRBJ2-3, with D maybe TRBD2 (6 bases). The ends were cut back, 0 bases at V and 3 bases at J, with 19 bases in the middle. The CDR3 length is 17 residues. Germline V CDR1 and CDR2: SQVTM, ANQGSEA. The chain's CDR3 is CSVEDRVSGQITDTQYF. CDR3 nucleotide sequence: TGCAGCGTTGAAGACCGGGTTAGCGGTCAAATTACAGATACGCAGTATTTT.

The gene calls are TRBV9 and TRBJ2-2; maybe TRBD2 (6 bases). Germline V gene sequence: CDR1 SGDLS, CDR2 YYNGEE. CDR3 length equals 13 residues. V lost 9 bases, J lost 6 bases, and 15 bases lay in between. CDR3 residues: CATPHWGAGELFF. CDR3 nucleotide sequence: TGTGCCACCCCACATTGGGGGGCCGGGGAGCTGTTTTTT.

The chain couples TRBV7-2 to TRBJ2-3; 13 positions match TRBD2. V trimming: 5 bases; J trimming: 8 bases; junction bases outside the gene matches: 4. The CDR3 is 14 residues long. Germline lookup yields CDR1 SGHTA and CDR2 FQGNSA. CDR3 nucleotides: TGTGCCAGCAGCCAACTAGCGGGGGGGGTTACGCAGTATTTT. This encodes CASSQLAGGVTQYF.

About this clone: Germline and junction disagree at one end, which may indicate a read error. V and J are TRBV7-9 and TRBJ1-1, with D hard to call. The CDR3 loop spans 15 amino acids. Germline loops: CDR1 SEHNR, CDR2 FQNEAQ (reference sequence). In nucleotides, the CDR3 is TGTTCCAGCAGCTTGCCCCGCTACCAGAACACTGAAGCTTTCTTT. Translated: CSSSLPRYQNTEAFF.

V is TRBV23-1 and J is TRBJ1-5; 7 bases match TRBD1. TRBV23-1 is marked as an open reading frame, function uncertain. J gave up 0 bases and V 0 bases, and 11 bases lay outside the gene matches. The CDR3 consists of 19 residues. The CDR3 nucleotides are TGCGCCAGCAGTCAATCTATGAGACAGGGTCCCTCTAGCAATCAGCCCCAGCATTTT. This sequence encodes CASSQSMRQGPSSNQPQHF.

This clone was seen a few times. V gene TRBV27 combines with J gene TRBJ2-5; 7 bases agree with TRBD1. Germline CDR1 is MNHEY and CDR2 is SMNVEV (reference sequence). The trim removed 2 bases at V and 5 bases at J, leaving 2 bases unmatched. This CDR3 is built from 13 residues. The CDR3 DNA sequence: TGTGCCAGCAGTTTAAGGGGGCCCGAGACCCAGTACTTC. Translating it yields CASSLRGPETQYF.

This chain connects TRBV2 to TRBJ2-7, with 8 bases identical to TRBD1. CDR3 length equals 12 residues. The junction had 3 bases not matched to a gene; V was cut back by 6 bases and J by 5 bases. Germline lookup yields CDR1 SNHLY and CDR2 FYNNEI. The CDR3 sequence: CASRGQAHEQYF. The CDR3, as DNA: TGTGCCAGCAGGGGACAGGCCCACGAGCAGTACTTC.

Details on this clone: This sample includes further DNA sequences coding for the same CDR3. The gene calls are TRBV7-3 and TRBJ1-1; TRBD1 matches 7 bases. The CDR3 is made up of 13 amino acids. V shed 3 bases and J 4 bases; nucleotides not matched to a gene: 2. Germline CDR1 reads SGHTA; CDR2 reads FQGTGA. The CDR3 sequence: CASSFDRATEAFF. The CDR3 DNA sequence: TGTGCCAGCAGCTTCGACAGGGCCACTGAAGCTTTCTTT.

The genes are TRBV6-5 and TRBJ1-4, with 10 bases lining up with TRBD1. The CDR3 length is 15 residues. V trimming: 2 bases; J trimming: 7 bases; junction bases outside the gene matches: 4. Looked up from germline, CDR1 is MNHEY and CDR2 is SVGAGI. CDR3 nucleotides: TGTGCCAGCAGTTACCGCCGGGACAGGGGTGAAAAACTGTTTTTT. Its translation: CASSYRRDRGEKLFF.

The V and J genes are TRBV29-1 and TRBJ2-3; tentative D call: TRBD1 (5 bases). V was shortened by 7 bases and J by 2 bases, with 13 bases between the two germline ends. CDR1 and CDR2 from the germline V gene are SQVTM and ANQGSEA. This CDR3 region has 13 residues. The DNA for the CDR3 is TGCAGCGGCAAGCAGACAGCCACAGATACGCAGTATTTT. Its translation: CSGKQTATDTQYF.

This chain joins TRBV19 and TRBJ2-7; 8 positions match TRBD2. Losses at the gene ends were 8 bases for V and 5 bases for J; bases not matched to a gene: 14. The CDR3 runs to 15 residues. Germline CDR1 is LNHDA and CDR2 is SQIVND (reference sequence). The CDR3 sequence: CASSLSGTRGDEQYF. The CDR3 DNA reads TGTGCCAGTTCGCTTTCGGGGACTAGAGGGGACGAGCAGTACTTC.

V and J are TRBV30 and TRBJ2-1, with a possible D match to TRBD2 (5 bases). V lost 1 base, J lost 10 bases, and 20 bases lay in between. Germline CDR1 and CDR2: GTSNPN and SVGIG (reference sequence). The CDR3 extends over 15 amino acids. CDR3 region: CAWSATALLVLEQFF. The CDR3, as DNA: TGTGCCTGGAGTGCCACGGCTCTACTAGTTTTAGAGCAGTTCTTC.